This T cell receptor beta chain was sequenced for a study of Graves' ophthalmopathy and Graves' hyperthyroidism. The CDR3 is 15 residues long. The germline V gene encodes CDR1 SEHNR and CDR2 FQNEAQ (reference sequence). With V trimmed by 1 base and J by 3 bases, 4 bases remained unmatched. Amplifying from RNA transcripts, the study obtained TCR beta CDR3 regions. HTBI-primed first-round RT-PCR preceded second-round multiplex PCR. TCRdb re-called the multiplex PCR reads through MiXCR, storing one row per CDR3 protein. The data show fewer than 350,000 distinct CDR3 sequences, with 17% seen just once and more than 9% held by the top ten. The sample holds many counts of this clonotype.

This TCR was sampled from an adult man with Graves' ophthalmopathy. The sequenced material came from peripheral blood. This chain connects TRBV7-9 to TRBJ2-7; 9 bases align to TRBD1. CDR3 sequence: CASSLGWDRVYEQYF. In DNA, the CDR3 is TGTGCCAGCAGCTTAGGTTGGGACAGGGTCTACGAGCAGTACTTC.